This T cell receptor beta chain was captured in a study of cytomegalovirus exposure and HLA in healthy donors. The study, taken as a whole, reports: Accurate HLA-A and HLA-B prediction from TCR beta sequences was reported for most subjects.

In the PCR, 60 Vbeta and 13 Jbeta primers were used. The data were produced by immunoSEQ multiplex PCR, yet TCRdb's version contains in-frame clones alone and is incomplete. This sample carries 200,000 to 250,000 clones, around 80% of them seen once, and the ten largest clones take 5% to 6%. This clone has only a few counts. Antigen specificity is unknown. The TCR originated in a woman aged 40 to 50 in good health and CMV-seropositive. Sample: PBMCs.

In nucleotides, the CDR3 is TGTGCCAGCAGCTTAGGAGCTAGCGGGAATTGGGCCTACAATGAGCAGTTCTTC. It specifies CASSLGASGNWAYNEQFF. The chain links TRBV7-2 to TRBJ2-1; 9 nucleotides match TRBD2. Trimming cost V 1 base and J 2 bases; bases outside gene matches: 9. Germline V gene data show CDR1 as SGHTA and CDR2 as FQGNSA. The CDR3 is made up of 18 amino acids.